The clone carrying this TCR beta chain appeared many times. Germline loops: CDR1 SGDLS, CDR2 YYNGEE. The ends were cut back, 4 bases at V and 5 bases at J, with 18 bases in the middle. The CDR3 contains 15 residues. This sample stems from a study of kidney transplant recipient with SARS-CoV-2 infection. TCRdb reprocessed the reads via MiXCR and lists one record per CDR3 protein. The repertoire holds roughly 250,000 distinct CDR3 sequences, with 29% as singletons. This chain connects TRBV9 to TRBJ1-2, with a possible D match to TRBD1 (6 bases). This receptor was taken from a male patient aged 25-45 years who had COVID-19 and was a kidney transplant recipient. Some T cells may be supplied by the graft donor. Specimen: a blood sample, collected at baseline and around day 110 from a kidney transplant recipient. The chain's CDR3 is CASSPRVGGRYGYTF. The CDR3 DNA follows: TGTGCCAGCAGCCCCCGGGTTGGGGGGCGGTATGGCTACACCTTC.